This T cell receptor beta chain emerged from a study of blood T cell repertoires in COVID-19. Study overall: Samples of COVID-19 (acute and convalescent) were obtained from the United States, Italy and Spain. T cells, B-cell-depleted T cells, or PBMCs supplied cDNA or gDNA.

TCRdb keeps only in-frame clones here, not all; method: immunoSEQ multiplex PCR. The sample has 75,000 or so clones, roughly 90% seen once. This CDR3 is 15 amino acids long. V lost 1 base, J lost 3 bases, and 10 bases lay in between. Germline V lookup: CDR1 LNHDA, CDR2 SQIVND (reference sequence). The sample was peripheral blood. The J gene is TRBJ1-5, the V gene TRBV19, with D uncertain. The TCR comes from a man in his 70s with acute or convalescent COVID-19. This CDR3 reads CASSIGSTSNQPQHF. DNA of the CDR3: TGTGCCAGTAGTATAGGGTCGACATCCAATCAGCCCCAGCATTTT.